This T cell receptor beta chain was sequenced for a study of blood T cell repertoires in COVID-19. Study-level background: The United States, Italy and Spain supplied acute and convalescent COVID-19 samples. Nucleic acid was either cDNA or gDNA, and it came from T cells, B-cell-depleted T cells, or PBMCs.

Per the authors' pipeline: Counts of nucleated cells, estimated from reference gene primer amplification, were obtained. Clones were sequenced by immunoSEQ multiplex PCR, and TCRdb holds only the in-frame ones, with some missing. D and trimming were read from the DNA, whereas the V and J calls and clone size are those reported in that table. The profile shows around 100,000 clones, around 90% of them singletons. The CDR3 extends over 15 amino acids. Germline V gene sequence: CDR1 KGHDR, CDR2 SFDVKD. Losses at the gene ends were 2 bases for V and 3 bases for J; bases not matched to a gene: 5. This sequence joins TRBV24-1 and TRBJ2-7; 8 nucleotides agree with TRBD1. The TCR comes from a human donor in a cohort sampled during active COVID-19. The sample consisted of peripheral blood. In nucleotides, the CDR3 is TGTGCCACCAGTGATTCTAGACAGGGGATCTACGAGCAGTACTTC. Its protein product is CATSDSRQGIYEQYF.